This TCR beta chain was documented in a study of T cells in Graves' hyperthyroidism and ophthalmopathy. Study-level information: It was at initial diagnosis, before any treatment, that peripheral blood was collected. Overall study findings and caveats: The model foresaw ophthalmopathy a median roughly 6 months prior to onset.

Losses at the gene ends were 3 bases for V and 1 base for J; bases not matched to a gene: 4. In germline, CDR1 is MDHEN, CDR2 SYDVKM. This CDR3 comprises 15 residues. In the case of this clonotype: Its specificity is unknown.

What was amplified from RNA transcripts were TCR beta CDR3 regions. In the first-round RT-PCR of the TCR CDR3, the HTBI primer set was used. Each CDR3 protein is one row after TCRdb ran MiXCR on the multiplex PCR reads. The sample shows around 400,000 distinct CDR3 sequences, approximately 25% of them seen only once. Newly diagnosed hyperthyroidism, duration under 2 months, in patients aged 18 to 65. PBMCs were sourced from approximately 9 ml fresh peripheral blood. Sequencing was done on a sample of blood. This TCR came from a man aged 45-65 years with Graves' hyperthyroidism. The V gene is TRBV28, the J gene TRBJ2-5; 8 nucleotides line up with TRBD2. CDR3 sequence reads: CASSFTSGVQETQYF. The CDR3 DNA is TGTGCCAGCAGTTTCACTAGCGGAGTCCAAGAGACCCAGTACTTC.